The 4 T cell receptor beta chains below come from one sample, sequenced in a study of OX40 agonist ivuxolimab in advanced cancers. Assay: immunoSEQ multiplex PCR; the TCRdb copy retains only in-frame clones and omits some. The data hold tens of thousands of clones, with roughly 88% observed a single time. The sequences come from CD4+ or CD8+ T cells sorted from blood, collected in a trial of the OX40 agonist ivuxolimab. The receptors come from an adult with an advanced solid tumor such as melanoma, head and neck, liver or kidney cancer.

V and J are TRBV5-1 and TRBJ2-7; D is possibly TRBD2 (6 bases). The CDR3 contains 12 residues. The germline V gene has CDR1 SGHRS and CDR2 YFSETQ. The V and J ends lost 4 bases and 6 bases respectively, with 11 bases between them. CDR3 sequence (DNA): TGCGCCAGCAGCCTGGAGGGTCGCGAGCAGTACTTC. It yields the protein CASSLEGREQYF.

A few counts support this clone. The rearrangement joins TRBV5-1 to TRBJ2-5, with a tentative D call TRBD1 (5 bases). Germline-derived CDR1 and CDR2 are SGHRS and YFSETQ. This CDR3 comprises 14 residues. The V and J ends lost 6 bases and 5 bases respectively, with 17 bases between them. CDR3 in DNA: TGCGCCAGCAACAGGTTCGTAAGGACGGAGACCCAGTACTTC. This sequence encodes CASNRFVRTETQYF. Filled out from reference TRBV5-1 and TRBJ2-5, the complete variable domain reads KAGVTQTPRYLIKTRGQQVTLSCSPISGHRSVSWYQQTPGQGLQFLFEYFSETQRNKGNFPGRFSGRQFSNSRSEMNVSTLELGDSALYLCASNRFVRTETQYFGPGTRLLVL.

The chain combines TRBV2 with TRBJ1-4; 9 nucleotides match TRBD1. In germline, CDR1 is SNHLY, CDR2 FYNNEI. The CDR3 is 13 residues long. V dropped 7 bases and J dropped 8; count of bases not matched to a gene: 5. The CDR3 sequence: CASTGQGTEKLFF. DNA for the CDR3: TGTGCCAGCACGGGACAGGGAACCGAAAAACTGTTTTTT.

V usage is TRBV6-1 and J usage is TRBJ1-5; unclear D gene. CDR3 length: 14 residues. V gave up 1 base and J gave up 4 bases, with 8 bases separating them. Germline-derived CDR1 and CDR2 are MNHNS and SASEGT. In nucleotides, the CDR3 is TGTGCCAGCAGTGAAGGGCAGCAAAATCAGCCCCAGCATTTT. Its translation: CASSEGQQNQPQHF.